This TCR beta chain was retrieved from a study of T cell responses to AZD1222 COVID-19 vaccine. General study results and limits: Regions left unmutated in variants are reportedly the target of nearly half of spike-specific TCRs. There were repertoire samples only from the period after the peak T cell response.

Data came from immunoSEQ multiplex PCR; TCRdb stores just in-frame clones and leaves some out. Altogether some 150,000 clones are present, about 92% being singletons, with the ten largest covering 3.6%. In the case of this clone: Antigen unknown.

Germline lookup yields CDR1 SGHVS and CDR2 FNYEAQ. The CDR3 loop spans 19 amino acids. V lost 1 base, J lost 4 bases, and 24 bases lay in between. The starting material was peripheral blood, obtained 28 days after the second AZD1222 dose. The TCR comes from an adult who received the AZD1222 COVID-19 vaccine. The gene calls are TRBV7-6 and TRBJ2-3; D is perhaps TRBD1 (6 bases). The CDR3 loop reads CASSLETSGSGDNPDTQYF. The CDR3 bases are TGTGCCAGCAGCTTAGAAACTTCAGGTAGTGGGGACAACCCAGATACGCAGTATTTT.